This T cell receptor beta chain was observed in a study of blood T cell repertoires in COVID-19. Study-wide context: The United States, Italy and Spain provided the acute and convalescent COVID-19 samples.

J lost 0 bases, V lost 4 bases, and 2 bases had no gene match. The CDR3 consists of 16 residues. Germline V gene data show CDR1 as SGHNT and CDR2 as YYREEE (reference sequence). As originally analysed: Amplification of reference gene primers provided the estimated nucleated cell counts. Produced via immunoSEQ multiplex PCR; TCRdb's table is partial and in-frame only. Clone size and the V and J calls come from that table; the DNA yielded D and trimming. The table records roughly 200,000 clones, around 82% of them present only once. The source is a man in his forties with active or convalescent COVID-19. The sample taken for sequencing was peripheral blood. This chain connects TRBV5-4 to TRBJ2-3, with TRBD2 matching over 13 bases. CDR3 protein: CASSRTSGGSTDTQYF. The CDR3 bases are TGTGCCAGCAGCAGGACTAGCGGGGGCAGCACAGATACGCAGTATTTT.